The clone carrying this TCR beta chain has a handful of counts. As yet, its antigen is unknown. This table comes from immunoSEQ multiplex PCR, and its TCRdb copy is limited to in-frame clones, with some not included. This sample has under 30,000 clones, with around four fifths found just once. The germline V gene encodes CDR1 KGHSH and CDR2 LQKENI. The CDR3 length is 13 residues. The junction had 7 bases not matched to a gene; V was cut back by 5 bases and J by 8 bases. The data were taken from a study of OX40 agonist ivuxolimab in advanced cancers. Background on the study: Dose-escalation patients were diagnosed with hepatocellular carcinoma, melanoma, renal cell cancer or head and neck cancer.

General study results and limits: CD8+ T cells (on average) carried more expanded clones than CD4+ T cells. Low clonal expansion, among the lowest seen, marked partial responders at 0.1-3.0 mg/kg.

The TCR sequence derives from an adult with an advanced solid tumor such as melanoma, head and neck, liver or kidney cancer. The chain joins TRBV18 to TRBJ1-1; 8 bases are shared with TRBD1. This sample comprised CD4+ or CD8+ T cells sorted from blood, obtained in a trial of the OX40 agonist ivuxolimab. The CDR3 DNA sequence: TGTGCCAGCTCATCCGGGACAGGATCCGAAGCTTTCTTT. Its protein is CASSSGTGSEAFF.